This is a list of T cell receptor beta chains from one sample in a study of T cell responses to AZD1222 COVID-19 vaccine. The assay was immunoSEQ multiplex PCR, and TCRdb's table has in-frame clones only and misses some. The sample comprises around 99,000 clones, just over 90% of which are singletons, and around 8.3% rests with the top ten. The sample was peripheral blood, taken 28 days after the second AZD1222 dose. These receptors all stem from an adult who received the AZD1222 COVID-19 vaccine. Both conserved end residues are part of each CDR3. A D gene is named only where the DNA matches it firmly. Rows may omit the clone size; those that give it use once, few, many or a size class.

-	-	TRBV6-2/TRBV6-3	TRBJ1-5	CASSYPSRNQPQHF	TGTGCCAGCAGTTACCCCTCCCGCAATCAGCCCCAGCATTTT
-	-	TRBV3-1/TRBV3-2	TRBJ1-1	CASSPTRTSSPTEAFF	TGTGCCAGCAGCCCTACCCGGACGTCCTCGCCCACTGAAGCTTTCTTT
-	-	TRBV18	TRBJ1-1	CASSPPTGSNTEAFF	TGTGCCAGCTCACCACCAACAGGGTCAAACACTGAAGCTTTCTTT
-	-	TRBV14	TRBJ2-4	CASSRAGGDIQYF	TGTGCCAGCAGCCGGGCAGGGGGGGACATTCAGTACTTC
-	-	TRBV12-3/TRBV12-4	TRBJ2-1	CASSFAEYNEQFF	TGTGCCAGCAGTTTTGCCGAATACAATGAGCAGTTCTTC
TRBD1	-	TRBV28	TRBJ2-7	CASRPYGQDGYEQYF	TGTGCCAGCAGACCATATGGACAGGACGGGTACGAGCAGTACTTC
-	-	TRBV7-9	TRBJ2-1	CASSIGGYEQFF	TGTGCCAGCAGCATCGGCGGGTATGAGCAGTTCTTC
-	-	TRBV18	TRBJ1-2	CASSPKPQGLGYGYTF	TGTGCCAGCTCACCGAAACCCCAGGGGCTGGGCTATGGCTACACCTTC
TRBD2	-	TRBV28	TRBJ2-2	CASSARGLGNTGELFF	TGTGCCAGCAGTGCCAGGGGACTAGGAAACACCGGGGAGCTGTTTTTT
-	-	TRBV9	TRBJ2-3	CASSVGGETDTQYF	TGTGCCAGCAGCGTAGGTGGCGAAACAGATACGCAGTATTTT
-	-	TRBV27	TRBJ2-6	CASSPSGVPILGANVLTF	TGTGCCAGCAGTCCGTCAGGGGTTCCAATACTTGGGGCCAACGTCCTGACTTTC
TRBD2	-	TRBV7-9	TRBJ2-7	CASSPSGRTYEQYF	TGTGCCAGCAGTCCTAGCGGGAGGACCTACGAGCAGTACTTC
-	-	TRBV19	TRBJ1-2	CASTWAGLDNYGYTF	TGTGCCAGCACTTGGGCGGGTTTGGATAACTATGGCTACACCTTC
-	-	TRBV5-1	TRBJ2-2	CASNVGGTGELFF	TGCGCCAGCAATGTGGGGGGCACCGGGGAGCTGTTTTTT
-	-	TRBV5-1	TRBJ2-7	CASSAESYEQYF	TGCGCCAGCAGCGCGGAATCCTACGAGCAGTACTTC
TRBD1	once	TRBV7-9	TRBJ2-1	CASSHRTGGAEQFF	TGTGCCAGCAGCCACCGGACAGGGGGGGCTGAGCAGTTCTTC
TRBD1	-	TRBV2	TRBJ2-7	CASSGTGGVDEQYF	TGTGCCAGCAGTGGTACAGGGGGCGTAGACGAGCAGTACTTC
-	once	TRBV10-1	TRBJ2-5	CASSEGPEETQYF	TGCGCCAGCAGTGAGGGGCCTGAAGAGACCCAGTACTTC
TRBD2	-	TRBV5-1	TRBJ2-2	CASSWTSGRTGELFF	TGCGCCAGCAGCTGGACTAGCGGGAGGACCGGGGAGCTGTTTTTT
-	-	TRBV5-1	TRBJ2-5	CASSFGSGAETQYF	TGCGCCAGCAGCTTTGGGAGCGGCGCGGAGACCCAGTACTTC
-	-	TRBV24-1	TRBJ2-3	CATRRQGGDTQYF	TGTGCCACCAGGAGGCAGGGAGGAGATACGCAGTATTTT
-	-	TRBV19	TRBJ1-1	CASSEHRGGTEAFF	TGTGCCAGTAGTGAACACCGTGGCGGCACTGAAGCTTTCTTT
TRBD2	-	TRBV7-7	TRBJ2-5	CASSLVAGRQETQYF	TGTGCTAGCAGCTTAGTAGCGGGCCGCCAAGAGACCCAGTACTTC
TRBD2	-	TRBV9	TRBJ2-1	CASSERLAGGEQFF	TGTGCCAGCAGCGAAAGACTAGCGGGAGGGGAGCAGTTCTTC
-	-	TRBV7-2	TRBJ1-2	CASSPRTDSYTF	TGTGCCAGCAGCCCCCGGACCGACAGCTACACCTTC
-	-	TRBV10-3	TRBJ1-3	CAIPTGDSGNTIYF	TGTGCCATTCCAACGGGGGACTCTGGAAACACCATATATTTT
-	-	TRBV5-1	TRBJ2-1	CASSLGLASYNEQFF	TGCGCCAGCAGCTTGGGGCTAGCTTCCTACAATGAGCAGTTCTTC
-	-	TRBV10-3	TRBJ1-1	CAINSVRLFTEAFF	TGTGCCATCAACAGCGTCCGACTTTTCACTGAAGCTTTCTTT
-	-	TRBV9	TRBJ2-1	CASSAGGSPGYNEQFF	TGTGCCAGCAGCGCCGGGGGATCTCCGGGTTACAATGAGCAGTTCTTC
-	-	TRBV27	TRBJ2-2	CASRRGSFTGELFF	TGTGCCAGCCGAAGAGGATCTTTCACCGGGGAGCTGTTTTTT
-	-	TRBV19	TRBJ2-1	CASRNRKGDEQFF	TGTGCCAGCCGCAACAGGAAAGGCGATGAGCAGTTCTTC
-	-	TRBV9	TRBJ1-5	CASSVGARDQPQHF	TGTGCCAGCAGCGTCGGGGCTAGGGATCAGCCCCAGCATTTT
-	-	TRBV28	TRBJ1-2	CASSLGVNYGYTF	TGTGCCAGCAGTTTAGGGGTTAACTATGGCTACACCTTC
TRBD1	-	TRBV19	TRBJ2-1	CASSLRTGGTYNEQFF	TGTGCCAGTAGCCTCCGGACAGGGGGTACCTACAATGAGCAGTTCTTC
-	-	TRBV7-9	TRBJ2-1	CASSPTWGRTRNEQFF	TGTGCCAGCAGCCCGACGTGGGGGAGGACTCGCAATGAGCAGTTCTTC
TRBD1	-	TRBV7-2	TRBJ2-2	CASSFLQGAGGELFF	TGTGCCAGCAGCTTCTTACAGGGGGCGGGCGGGGAGCTGTTTTTT
-	-	TRBV12-3/TRBV12-4	TRBJ2-4	CASSFGSKNIQYF	TGTGCCAGCAGTTTTGGGTCCAAAAACATTCAGTACTTC
-	-	TRBV5-6	TRBJ1-1	CASSLADWNTEAFF	TGTGCCAGCAGCTTGGCGGACTGGAACACTGAAGCTTTCTTT
-	-	TRBV28	TRBJ1-5	CASRGSRVGQPQHF	TGTGCCAGCAGGGGGTCAAGGGTAGGTCAGCCCCAGCATTTT
-	-	TRBV7-6	TRBJ2-1	CASSLGLGGYNEQFF	TGTGCCAGCAGCTTAGGATTAGGGGGTTACAATGAGCAGTTCTTC
TRBD2	-	TRBV2	TRBJ2-3	CVSLAGARDTQYF	TGTGTTTCACTAGCGGGAGCCAGAGATACGCAGTATTTT
TRBD2	-	TRBV2	TRBJ2-7	CASKRGASGRTAAYEQYF	TGTGCCAGCAAACGAGGGGCTAGCGGGAGGACCGCGGCCTACGAGCAGTACTTC
-	-	TRBV7-9	TRBJ1-6	CASSPRGAGNSPLHF	TGTGCCAGCAGCCCGCGGGGTGCAGGGAACTCACCCCTCCACTTT
TRBD2	-	TRBV4-3	TRBJ2-5	CASSQDWGGRGETQYF	TGCGCCAGCAGCCAAGATTGGGGCGGGAGAGGGGAGACCCAGTACTTC
-	-	TRBV19	TRBJ2-1	CASSIPGGLHPNEQFF	TGTGCCAGTAGTATCCCGGGCGGACTACATCCCAATGAGCAGTTCTTC
-	-	TRBV6-2/TRBV6-3	TRBJ2-7	CASSHPNNYEQYF	TGTGCCAGCAGTCACCCGAACAACTACGAGCAGTACTTC
-	-	TRBV28	TRBJ2-7	CASSLTAAEQYF	TGTGCCAGCAGTTTAACCGCGGCCGAGCAGTACTTC
-	-	TRBV5-1	TRBJ2-4	CASSWGTGRDIQYF	TGCGCCAGCAGCTGGGGGACGGGTCGGGACATTCAGTACTTC
-	-	TRBV4-1	TRBJ2-7	CASSSGPGFSYEQYF	TGCGCCAGCAGCTCAGGCCCGGGATTCTCCTACGAGCAGTACTTC
-	-	TRBV9	TRBJ2-5	CASSVGPAGQETQYF	TGTGCCAGCAGCGTAGGCCCGGCAGGTCAAGAGACCCAGTACTTC
-	-	TRBV5-1	TRBJ1-4	CASSPGGRTTNEKLFF	TGCGCCAGCAGCCCGGGAGGGAGAACAACTAATGAAAAACTGTTTTTT
TRBD2	-	TRBV9	TRBJ2-3	CASSVEPQERELDTDTQYF	TGTGCCAGCAGCGTAGAACCTCAGGAGCGGGAGCTTGACACAGATACGCAGTATTTT